A single sample is the source of the 10 T cell receptor beta chains below, sequenced in a study of STAT3 mutations in large granular lymphocyte leukemia. Findings and limits, study-wide: In T-cell large granular lymphocyte leukemia, about half of patients showed multiple immunodominant subclonotypes.

Their target antigens are unknown. Assay: immunoSEQ multiplex PCR; the TCRdb copy retains only in-frame clones and omits some. In the table there are tens of thousands of clones, roughly 90% of which are singletons. Material for sequencing was PBMCs. The origin of the receptors is a human donor with T large granular lymphocyte leukemia. Some clones in this sample may be carry-over from other donors' samples.

This clone was recorded only once. CDR3 residues: CASSPTSYNEQFF. Written as DNA, the CDR3 is TGTGCCAGCAGCCCCACTAGCTACAATGAGCAGTTCTTC. V and J are TRBV11-3 and TRBJ2-1, with D perhaps TRBD2 (5 bases). Germline loops: CDR1 SGHNT, CDR2 YENEEA. Trimming removed 5 bases from V and 3 bases from J, with 8 bases in between. There are 13 residues in the CDR3.

The chain couples TRBV4-1 to TRBJ2-5; 9 nucleotides agree with TRBD2. The V gene's germline CDR1 is MGHRA and CDR2 YSYEKL. With V trimmed by 0 bases and J by 5 bases, 7 bases remained unmatched. This CDR3 region has 16 residues. The CDR3 reads CASSQEGAGGKETQYF. DNA of the CDR3: TGCGCCAGCAGCCAAGAGGGGGCGGGGGGGAAGGAGACCCAGTACTTC.

V is TRBV30 and J is TRBJ1-1, with D possibly matching TRBD1 (5 bases). This CDR3 is 15 amino acids long. Germline V gene sequence: CDR1 GTSNPN, CDR2 SVGIG (reference sequence). The V end was cut by 0 bases, the J end by 1 base, with 12 bases between. CDR3 protein: CAWSVQVTQNTEAFF. CDR3 in DNA: TGTGCCTGGAGTGTACAGGTCACACAGAACACTGAAGCTTTCTTT.

This chain links TRBV2 with TRBJ2-7; 10 nucleotides align to TRBD1. From germline, CDR1 is SNHLY and CDR2 FYNNEI. The V and J ends lost 4 bases and 6 bases, in that order; junction bases with no gene match: 6. The CDR3 is made up of 14 amino acids. CDR3 amino acids: CASSGLTGGGEQYV. In nucleotides, the CDR3 is TGTGCCAGCAGTGGTTTGACAGGGGGCGGCGAGCAGTACGTC.

V gene TRBV18 combines with J gene TRBJ2-1; D is unresolved. Trimming took off 0 bases at V and 4 bases at J, with 7 bases between the two ends. The CDR3 is made up of 14 amino acids. The germline CDR1 and CDR2 sequences are KGHSH and LQKENI. The CDR3 sequence: CASSPPDAYNEQFF. CDR3 coding DNA: TGTGCCAGCTCACCACCGGATGCTTACAATGAGCAGTTCTTC.

The rearrangement uses TRBV2 and TRBJ1-5; a possible D gene is TRBD1 (5 bases). The CDR3 sequence is 15 residues long. V shed 0 bases and J shed 5 bases, with 11 bases lying between them. CDR1 SNHLY and CDR2 FYNNEI come from the germline V gene. The CDR3 DNA follows: TGTGCCAGCAGTGAAGCGGCAAGGGGTCATCAGCCCCAGCATTTT. It encodes CASSEAARGHQPQHF.

The sample holds a few counts of this clone. V gene TRBV6-1 combines with J gene TRBJ2-7; 7 bases align to TRBD1. V trimming: 5 bases; J trimming: 3 bases; junction bases outside the gene matches: 4. Germline CDR1 and CDR2: MNHNS and SASEGT. CDR3 size: 13 residues. This CDR3 reads CASSNSGGYEQYV. The CDR3 DNA is TGTGCCAGCAGTAACTCAGGGGGCTACGAGCAGTACGTC.

This chain joins TRBV14 and TRBJ1-3; no clear D gene. The CDR3 is 16 amino acids. Germline CDR1 SGHDN, CDR2 FVKESK. With 0 bases removed from V and 0 bases from J, the gap between germline ends came to 9 bases. The CDR3 nucleotides are TGTGCCAGCAGCCAAGATGCCCGGTTCTCTGGAAACACCATATATTTT. Its protein product is CASSQDARFSGNTIYF. Full variable domain (rest looked up from reference TRBV14 and TRBJ1-3): EAGVTQFPSHSVIEKGQTVTLRCDPISGHDNLYWYRRVMGKEIKFLLHFVKESKQDESGMPNNRFLAERTGGTYSTLKVQPAELEDSGVYFCASSQDARFSGNTIYFGEGSWLTVV.

This rearrangement joins TRBV6-6 to TRBJ2-1; 8 bases align to TRBD2. CDR3 size: 14 residues. Germline CDR1 and CDR2: MNHNY and SVGAGI (reference sequence). V dropped 6 bases and J dropped 3; count of bases not matched to a gene: 4. In nucleotides, the CDR3 is TGTGCCAGCAGCCCGGGGGGGATCTACAATGAGCAGTTCTTC. As protein: CASSPGGIYNEQFF.

The V call is TRBV28, the J call TRBJ2-3; possibly TRBD2 for D (6 bases). This CDR3 is 14 amino acids long. Trimming left V 7 bases short and J 1 base short, with 12 bases between. The germline gives CDR1 MDHEN, CDR2 SYDVKM. As DNA, the CDR3 is TGTGCCAGCATGGGAGGTTTAGGCACAGATACGCAGTATTTT. Amino acid sequence: CASMGGLGTDTQYF.